Listed below are T cell receptor beta chains from one sample, sequenced in a study of cytotoxic CD8 clonotypes in ibrutinib-treated CLL. Produced via immunoSEQ multiplex PCR; TCRdb's table is partial and in-frame only. This sample has about 120,000 clones, with roughly 60% found just once. Sequences were derived from PBMCs, sampled after 24 months of ibrutinib treatment. The source is a human donor with chronic lymphocytic leukemia. The conserved cysteine and the conserved F or W are not part of the CDR3 here. A D gene is named only where the DNA matches it firmly.

CDR3 protein: ASSLNSGAYEQY
V gene: TRBV7-3
D gene: .
J gene: TRBJ2-7

CDR3 protein: ATSSETGYGYT
V gene: TRBV15
D gene: .
J gene: TRBJ1-2

CDR3 protein: ASSLEGSHYGYT
V gene: TRBV7-8
D gene: .
J gene: TRBJ1-2

CDR3 protein: ASSAQVNQPQH
V gene: TRBV2
D gene: .
J gene: TRBJ1-5

CDR3 protein: ASILQGRAF
V gene: TRBV28
D gene: .
J gene: TRBJ1-1

CDR3 protein: ASSKVLTSTDTQY
V gene: TRBV21-1
D gene: .
J gene: TRBJ2-3

CDR3 protein: ASRGGTYSQETQY
V gene: TRBV27
D gene: .
J gene: TRBJ2-5

CDR3 protein: ASSPREGEQY
V gene: TRBV2
D gene: .
J gene: TRBJ2-7

CDR3 protein: ASSFGRESIGYT
V gene: TRBV5-6
D gene: .
J gene: TRBJ1-2

CDR3 protein: ASSLGQGANQPQH
V gene: TRBV5-1
D gene: TRBD1
J gene: TRBJ1-5

CDR3 protein: ASGPSYEQY
V gene: TRBV28
D gene: .
J gene: TRBJ2-7

CDR3 protein: ASSFERGYEQY
V gene: TRBV5-1
D gene: .
J gene: TRBJ2-7

CDR3 protein: ASSFRDRGGEQY
V gene: TRBV5-1
D gene: TRBD1
J gene: TRBJ2-7

CDR3 protein: ASSEGGMNSPLH
V gene: TRBV2
D gene: .
J gene: TRBJ1-6

CDR3 protein: ASSPGTGTQETQY
V gene: TRBV6-1
D gene: TRBD1
J gene: TRBJ2-5

CDR3 protein: ASRLDFPGTVDSPLH
V gene: TRBV12-2
D gene: .
J gene: TRBJ1-6

CDR3 protein: ASSQDFGVEDTQY
V gene: TRBV14
D gene: .
J gene: TRBJ2-3

CDR3 protein: ASSSIAGGHTDTQY
V gene: TRBV7-6
D gene: TRBD2
J gene: TRBJ2-3

CDR3 protein: ASSQVEGQGAYEQY
V gene: TRBV4-2
D gene: TRBD1
J gene: TRBJ2-7

CDR3 protein: AWRKGIGNTIY
V gene: TRBV30
D gene: .
J gene: TRBJ1-3

CDR3 protein: ASRSGTSNTEAF
V gene: TRBV5-1
D gene: .
J gene: TRBJ1-1

CDR3 protein: ASSFGSNQPQH
V gene: TRBV7-2
D gene: .
J gene: TRBJ1-5

CDR3 protein: ASSLTGTGDEKLF
V gene: TRBV5-6
D gene: TRBD1
J gene: TRBJ1-4

CDR3 protein: ASTLRTGRKETQY
V gene: TRBV28
D gene: .
J gene: TRBJ2-5

CDR3 protein: ASSQVTTGPNYGYT
V gene: TRBV4-1
D gene: TRBD1
J gene: TRBJ1-2

CDR3 protein: ASSPPTYLYGYT
V gene: TRBV14
D gene: .
J gene: TRBJ1-2

CDR3 protein: ASSLAALGDTQY
V gene: TRBV5-1
D gene: .
J gene: TRBJ2-3

CDR3 protein: ASSGRQADTQY
V gene: TRBV2
D gene: .
J gene: TRBJ2-3

CDR3 protein: ASSLTPGGGYNEQF
V gene: TRBV5-1
D gene: TRBD1
J gene: TRBJ2-1

CDR3 protein: ASSPGQGRDYEQY
V gene: TRBV5-6
D gene: TRBD1
J gene: TRBJ2-7

CDR3 protein: SADKSYEQY
V gene: TRBV20-1
D gene: .
J gene: TRBJ2-7

CDR3 protein: AWGSGGGTDTQY
V gene: TRBV30
D gene: TRBD2
J gene: TRBJ2-3

CDR3 protein: ASSPNRNRYEQY
V gene: TRBV27
D gene: .
J gene: TRBJ2-7

CDR3 protein: AWSESDRDNQPQH
V gene: TRBV30
D gene: TRBD1
J gene: TRBJ1-5

CDR3 protein: ASSEAGAGRGKLF
V gene: TRBV6-1
D gene: .
J gene: TRBJ1-4

CDR3 protein: ASSLVGTKDPQY
V gene: TRBV7-6
D gene: TRBD2
J gene: TRBJ2-3

CDR3 protein: ATPDRGPNSPLH
V gene: TRBV19
D gene: TRBD1
J gene: TRBJ1-6

CDR3 protein: ASSRYGGTEAF
V gene: TRBV27
D gene: .
J gene: TRBJ1-1

CDR3 protein: ASSSDRGPYEQY
V gene: TRBV11-1
D gene: TRBD1
J gene: TRBJ2-7

CDR3 protein: ASTERGVTEAF
V gene: TRBV25-1
D gene: .
J gene: TRBJ1-1

CDR3 protein: ASSNGDMTSSFIYEQY
V gene: TRBV21-1
D gene: .
J gene: TRBJ2-7

CDR3 protein: SVEEWGSEAF
V gene: TRBV29-1
D gene: .
J gene: TRBJ1-1